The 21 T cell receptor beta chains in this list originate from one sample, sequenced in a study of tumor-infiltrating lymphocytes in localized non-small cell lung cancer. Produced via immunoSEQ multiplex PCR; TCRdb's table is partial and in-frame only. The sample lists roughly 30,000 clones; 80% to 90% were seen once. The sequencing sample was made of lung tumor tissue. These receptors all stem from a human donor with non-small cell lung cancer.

The CDR3 coding sequence is TGTGCCAGCACCTTGCTGGGTTCACCCCTCCACTTT. As protein: CASTLLGSPLHF. The chain is built from TRBV27 and TRBJ1-6; D remains unclear. The CDR3 sequence is 12 residues long. Trimming removed 7 bases from V and 9 bases from J, with 10 bases in between. Germline CDR1 reads MNHEY; CDR2 reads SMNVEV (reference sequence).

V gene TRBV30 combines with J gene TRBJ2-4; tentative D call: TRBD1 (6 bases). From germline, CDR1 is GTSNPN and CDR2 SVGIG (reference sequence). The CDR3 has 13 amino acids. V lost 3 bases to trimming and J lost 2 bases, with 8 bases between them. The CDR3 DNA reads TGTGCCTGGAGCAGGGGCACCAAAAACATTCAGTACTTC. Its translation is CAWSRGTKNIQYF.

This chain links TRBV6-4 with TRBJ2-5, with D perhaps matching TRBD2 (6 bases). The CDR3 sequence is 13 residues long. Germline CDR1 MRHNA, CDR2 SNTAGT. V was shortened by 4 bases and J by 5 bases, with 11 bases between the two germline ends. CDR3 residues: CASSVDSGETQYF. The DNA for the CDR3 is TGTGCCAGCAGTGTTGACAGCGGGGAGACCCAGTACTTC.

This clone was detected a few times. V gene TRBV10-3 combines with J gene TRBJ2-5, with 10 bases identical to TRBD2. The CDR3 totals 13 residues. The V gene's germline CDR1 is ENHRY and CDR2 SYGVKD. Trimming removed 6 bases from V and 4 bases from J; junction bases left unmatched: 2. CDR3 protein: CAISRTSGETQYF. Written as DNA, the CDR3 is TGTGCCATCAGCCGGACTAGCGGAGAGACCCAGTACTTC.

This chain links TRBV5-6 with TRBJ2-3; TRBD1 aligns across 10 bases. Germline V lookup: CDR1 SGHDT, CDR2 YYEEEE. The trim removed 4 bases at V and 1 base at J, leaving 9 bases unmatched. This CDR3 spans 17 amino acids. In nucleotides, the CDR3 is TGTGCCAGCAGCCCGCCGACAGGGGGCTTCGGCACAGATACGCAGTATTTT. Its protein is CASSPPTGGFGTDTQYF.

The CDR3 DNA sequence: TGTGCCAGCTCACCAGAGAGGGGGAATAATGAAAAACTGTTTTTT. Translating it yields CASSPERGNNEKLFF. The rearrangement links TRBV18 to TRBJ1-4; tentative D call: TRBD1 (6 bases). This CDR3 region has 15 residues. Germline CDR1 KGHSH, CDR2 LQKENI. Trimming took off 2 bases at V and 4 bases at J, with 11 bases between the two ends.

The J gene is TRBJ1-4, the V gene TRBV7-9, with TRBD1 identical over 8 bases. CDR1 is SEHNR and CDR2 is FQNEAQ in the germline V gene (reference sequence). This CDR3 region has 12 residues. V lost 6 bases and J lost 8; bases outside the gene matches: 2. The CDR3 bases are TGTGCCAGCAGACGGACAGGGGAAAAACTGTTTTTT. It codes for CASRRTGEKLFF.

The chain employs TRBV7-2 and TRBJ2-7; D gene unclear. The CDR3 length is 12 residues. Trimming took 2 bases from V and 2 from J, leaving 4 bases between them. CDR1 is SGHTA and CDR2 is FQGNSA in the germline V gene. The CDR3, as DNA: TGTGCCAGCAGCTTAACTCCCTACGAGCAGTACTTC. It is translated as CASSLTPYEQYF. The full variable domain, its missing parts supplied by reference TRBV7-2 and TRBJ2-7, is GAGVSQSPSNKVTEKGKDVELRCDPISGHTALYWYRQSLGQGLEFLIYFQGNSAPDKSGLPSDRFSAERTGGSVSTLTIQRTQQEDSAVYLCASSLTPYEQYFGPGTRLTVT.

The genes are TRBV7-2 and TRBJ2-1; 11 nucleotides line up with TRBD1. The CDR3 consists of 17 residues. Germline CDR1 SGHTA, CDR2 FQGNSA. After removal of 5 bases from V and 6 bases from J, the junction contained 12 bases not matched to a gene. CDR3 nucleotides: TGTGCCAGCAGCACACGGACAGGGGGCATCAGTGGCAATGAGCAGTTCTTC. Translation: CASSTRTGGISGNEQFF.

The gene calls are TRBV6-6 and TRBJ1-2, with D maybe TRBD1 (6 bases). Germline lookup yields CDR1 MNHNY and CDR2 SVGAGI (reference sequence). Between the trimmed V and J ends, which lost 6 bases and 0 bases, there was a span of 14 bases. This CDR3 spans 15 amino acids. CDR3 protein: CASSADSLTNYGYTF. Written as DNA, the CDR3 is TGTGCCAGCAGCGCGGACAGCCTCACTAACTATGGCTACACCTTC.

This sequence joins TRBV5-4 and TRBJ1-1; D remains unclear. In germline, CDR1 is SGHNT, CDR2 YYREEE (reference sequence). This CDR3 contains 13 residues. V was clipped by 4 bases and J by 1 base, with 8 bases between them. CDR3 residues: CASSPTQNTEAFF. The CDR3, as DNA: TGTGCCAGCAGCCCGACACAGAACACTGAAGCTTTCTTT.

The CDR3 sequence: CASSPGGRDSNQPQHF. The CDR3 DNA is TGTGCCAGCTCACCAGGTGGGAGGGATAGCAATCAGCCCCAGCATTTT. The J gene is TRBJ1-5, the V gene TRBV18; D is unclear. Per the germline V gene, CDR1 is KGHSH and CDR2 is LQKENI. CDR3 size: 16 residues. Trimming left V 2 bases short and J 0 bases short, with 11 bases between.

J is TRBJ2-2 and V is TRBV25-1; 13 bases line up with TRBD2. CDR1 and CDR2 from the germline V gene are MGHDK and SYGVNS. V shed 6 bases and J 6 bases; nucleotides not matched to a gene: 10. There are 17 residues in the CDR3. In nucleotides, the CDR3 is TGTGCCAGCAGACCGACTAGCGGGGGGCCGACCCCCGGGGAGCTGTTTTTT. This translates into CASRPTSGGPTPGELFF.

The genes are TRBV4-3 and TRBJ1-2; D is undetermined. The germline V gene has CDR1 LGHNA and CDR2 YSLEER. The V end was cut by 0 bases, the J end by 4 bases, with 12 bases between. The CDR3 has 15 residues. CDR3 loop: CASSQDEWGGYGYTF. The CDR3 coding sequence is TGCGCCAGCAGCCAAGATGAGTGGGGAGGCTATGGCTACACCTTC.

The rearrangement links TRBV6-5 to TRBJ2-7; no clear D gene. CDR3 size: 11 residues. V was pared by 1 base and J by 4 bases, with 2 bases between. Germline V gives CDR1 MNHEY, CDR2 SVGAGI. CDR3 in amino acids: CASSYLYEQYF. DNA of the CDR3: TGTGCCAGCAGTTACTTGTACGAGCAGTACTTC.

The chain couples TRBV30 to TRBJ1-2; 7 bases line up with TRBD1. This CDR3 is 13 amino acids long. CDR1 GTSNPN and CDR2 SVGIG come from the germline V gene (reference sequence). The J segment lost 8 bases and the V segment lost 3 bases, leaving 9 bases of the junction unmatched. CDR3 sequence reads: CAWRDGTDRGYTF. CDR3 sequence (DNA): TGTGCCTGGAGAGACGGGACAGATCGAGGCTACACCTTC.

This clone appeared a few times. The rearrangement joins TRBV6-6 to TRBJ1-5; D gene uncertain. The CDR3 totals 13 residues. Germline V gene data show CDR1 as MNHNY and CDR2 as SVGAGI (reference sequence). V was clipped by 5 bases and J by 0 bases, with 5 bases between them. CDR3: CASSVGSNQPQHF. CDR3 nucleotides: TGTGCCAGCAGTGTCGGTAGCAATCAGCCCCAGCATTTT.

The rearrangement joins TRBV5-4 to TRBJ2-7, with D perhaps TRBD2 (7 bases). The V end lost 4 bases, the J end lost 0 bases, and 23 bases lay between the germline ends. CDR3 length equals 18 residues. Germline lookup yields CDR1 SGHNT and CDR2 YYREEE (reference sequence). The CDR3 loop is CASSPGRGGGRSSYEQYF. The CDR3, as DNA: TGTGCCAGCAGCCCGGGACGCGGCGGGGGCCGAAGCTCCTACGAGCAGTACTTC.

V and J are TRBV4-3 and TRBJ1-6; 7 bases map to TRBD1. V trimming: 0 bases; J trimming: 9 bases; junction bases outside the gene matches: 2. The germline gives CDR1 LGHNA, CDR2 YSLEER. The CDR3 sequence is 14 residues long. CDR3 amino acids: CASSQEGDSSPLHF. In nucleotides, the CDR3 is TGCGCCAGCAGCCAAGAGGGGGACAGTTCACCCCTCCACTTT.

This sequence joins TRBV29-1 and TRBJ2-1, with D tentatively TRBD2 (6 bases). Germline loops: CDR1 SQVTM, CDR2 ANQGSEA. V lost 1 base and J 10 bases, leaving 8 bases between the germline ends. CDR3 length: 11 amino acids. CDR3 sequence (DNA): TGCAGCGTTGAAGTGGGGAGGGAGCAGTTCTTC. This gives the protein CSVEVGREQFF.

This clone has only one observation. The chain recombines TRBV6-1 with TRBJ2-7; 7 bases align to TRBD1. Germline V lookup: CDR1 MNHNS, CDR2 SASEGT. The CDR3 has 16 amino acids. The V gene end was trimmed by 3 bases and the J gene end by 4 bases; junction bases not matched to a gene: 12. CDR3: CASSDAGTVRVYEQYF. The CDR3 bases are TGTGCCAGCAGTGATGCCGGGACAGTGAGGGTTTACGAGCAGTACTTC.